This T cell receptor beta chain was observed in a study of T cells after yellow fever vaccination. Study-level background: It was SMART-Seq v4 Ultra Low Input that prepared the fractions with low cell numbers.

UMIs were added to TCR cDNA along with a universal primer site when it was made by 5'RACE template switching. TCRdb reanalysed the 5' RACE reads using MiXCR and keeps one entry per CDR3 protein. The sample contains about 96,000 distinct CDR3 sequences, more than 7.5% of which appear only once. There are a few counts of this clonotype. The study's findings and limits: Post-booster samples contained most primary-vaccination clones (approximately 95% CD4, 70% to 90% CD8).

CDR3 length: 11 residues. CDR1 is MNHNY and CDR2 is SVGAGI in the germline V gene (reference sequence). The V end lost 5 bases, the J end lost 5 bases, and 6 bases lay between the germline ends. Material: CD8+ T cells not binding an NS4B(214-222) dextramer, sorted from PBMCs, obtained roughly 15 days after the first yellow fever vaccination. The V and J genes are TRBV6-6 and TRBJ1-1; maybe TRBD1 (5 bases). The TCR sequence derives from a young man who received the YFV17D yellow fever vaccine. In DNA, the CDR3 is TGTGCCAGCAGTGGGGGGACTGAAGCTTTCTTT. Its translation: CASSGGTEAFF.